The rows below give T cell receptor beta chains drawn from one sample of a study of T cells after yellow fever vaccination. TCRdb recomputed calls from the 5' RACE reads with MiXCR, one row per CDR3 protein. Altogether roughly 160,000 distinct CDR3 sequences are present, about 7% being singletons, with the ten largest covering approximately 2.5%. The material was CD4+ T cells sorted from PBMCs, obtained about 5 days after the first yellow fever vaccination. These receptors all come from a young man who received the YFV17D yellow fever vaccine. CDR3s include the opening cysteine and the closing phenylalanine or tryptophan. A D gene is named only where the DNA matches it firmly. Clone size is stated in some rows and not others, as once, few, many or a class when expanded.

cdr3_nt: TGTGCCAGCAGCCAGCGTTCCACGACCCAAGAGACCCAGTACTTC; cdr3_aa: CASSQRSTTQETQYF; j_call: TRBJ2-5; d_call: -; v_call: TRBV7-2; clone_size: many
cdr3_nt: TGTGCCAGCAGCTTAGGGGAGGGGCTGGGCTACACCTTC; cdr3_aa: CASSLGEGLGYTF; j_call: TRBJ1-2; d_call: -; v_call: TRBV7-2; clone_size: -
cdr3_nt: TGTGCCAGCAGCTTGGGAGCGGAAAAGGAGACCCAGTACTTC; cdr3_aa: CASSLGAEKETQYF; j_call: TRBJ2-5; d_call: -; v_call: TRBV5-4; clone_size: -
cdr3_nt: TGCGCCAGCAGCTCCGATCCGGGGGTGACCGGGGAGCTGTTTTTT; cdr3_aa: CASSSDPGVTGELFF; j_call: TRBJ2-2; d_call: -; v_call: TRBV5-1; clone_size: few
cdr3_nt: TGTGCCAGCAGTTCCCGGGACCCCCGGCGAGAAAAACTGTTTTTT; cdr3_aa: CASSSRDPRREKLFF; j_call: TRBJ1-4; d_call: -; v_call: TRBV12-3/TRBV12-4; clone_size: -
cdr3_nt: TGTGCCAGCAACCAGGGCAACTATGGCTACACCTTC; cdr3_aa: CASNQGNYGYTF; j_call: TRBJ1-2; d_call: -; v_call: TRBV6-2/TRBV6-3; clone_size: many
cdr3_nt: TGTGCCAGCAGCGCCAGGGGAGACTACAATGAGCAGTTCTTC; cdr3_aa: CASSARGDYNEQFF; j_call: TRBJ2-1; d_call: -; v_call: TRBV9; clone_size: many
cdr3_nt: TGTGCCAGCCTGAGGGAGGGCATGAACACTGAAGCTTTCTTT; cdr3_aa: CASLREGMNTEAFF; j_call: TRBJ1-1; d_call: -; v_call: TRBV6-1; clone_size: many
cdr3_nt: TGCGCCAGCAGCCAAGCGCGTGTTTACACAGATACGCAGTATTTT; cdr3_aa: CASSQARVYTDTQYF; j_call: TRBJ2-3; d_call: -; v_call: TRBV4-1; clone_size: many
cdr3_nt: TGCGCCAGCAGCCCTGACCCCATAGCAGACCTAATAGAAAAACTGTTTTTT; cdr3_aa: CASSPDPIADLIEKLFF; j_call: TRBJ1-4; d_call: -; v_call: TRBV5-1; clone_size: -
cdr3_nt: TGCAGCGCTGTGGACAGGGCCTATGGCTACACCTTC; cdr3_aa: CSAVDRAYGYTF; j_call: TRBJ1-2; d_call: TRBD1; v_call: TRBV29-1; clone_size: -
cdr3_nt: TGCAGTGCTAGGCCCCCCTCCGTGCGGGGCTACACCTTC; cdr3_aa: CSARPPSVRGYTF; j_call: TRBJ1-2; d_call: -; v_call: TRBV20-1; clone_size: -
cdr3_nt: TGCGCCAGCAGCCAAGCTTTATTTCAACCGTTTGAACCTTTGAACGAGCAGTACTTC; cdr3_aa: CASSQALFQPFEPLNEQYF; j_call: TRBJ2-7; d_call: -; v_call: TRBV4-3; clone_size: few
cdr3_nt: TGTGCTAGTGGTTTGGTACTCCTTCAGGGTTGGGACACCGGGGAGCTGTTTTTT; cdr3_aa: CASGLVLLQGWDTGELFF; j_call: TRBJ2-2; d_call: -; v_call: TRBV12-5; clone_size: -
cdr3_nt: TGTGCCAGCAGACCGTCACATGGGGGTTTCGGAGGCTACACCTTC; cdr3_aa: CASRPSHGGFGGYTF; j_call: TRBJ1-2; d_call: -; v_call: TRBV12-3/TRBV12-4; clone_size: many
cdr3_nt: TGCGCCAGCAGTCAGGACAAGTACCAAGAGACCCAGTACTTC; cdr3_aa: CASSQDKYQETQYF; j_call: TRBJ2-5; d_call: -; v_call: TRBV23-1; clone_size: -
cdr3_nt: TGTGCCAGCAGCCTTTCATCTAGCACAGATACGCAGTATTTT; cdr3_aa: CASSLSSSTDTQYF; j_call: TRBJ2-3; d_call: -; v_call: TRBV7-2; clone_size: many
cdr3_nt: TGTGCCAGCAGTAATAGCGGACGCTCGTATACGCAGTATTTT; cdr3_aa: CASSNSGRSYTQYF; j_call: TRBJ2-3; d_call: -; v_call: TRBV12-3/TRBV12-4; clone_size: few
cdr3_nt: TGCGCCAGCAGCTTGACAGGGGAGGTTGACATTCAGTACTTC; cdr3_aa: CASSLTGEVDIQYF; j_call: TRBJ2-4; d_call: -; v_call: TRBV5-1; clone_size: many
cdr3_nt: TGTGCCAGCAGCGCCCAGACAGGGATAGTCACAGATACGCAGTATTTT; cdr3_aa: CASSAQTGIVTDTQYF; j_call: TRBJ2-3; d_call: TRBD1; v_call: TRBV9; clone_size: few
cdr3_nt: TGTGCCAGCAGCCATCGACAGGGCCAAGAGACCCAGTACTTC; cdr3_aa: CASSHRQGQETQYF; j_call: TRBJ2-5; d_call: TRBD1; v_call: TRBV11-2; clone_size: many
cdr3_nt: TGTGCCACCAGTGGCGGGACAGGGGCCTACAATGAGCAGTTCTTC; cdr3_aa: CATSGGTGAYNEQFF; j_call: TRBJ2-1; d_call: TRBD1; v_call: TRBV24-1; clone_size: many
cdr3_nt: TGTGCCAGCAGCGTCACGACAGGAGCCATCTATGGCTACACCTTC; cdr3_aa: CASSVTTGAIYGYTF; j_call: TRBJ1-2; d_call: -; v_call: TRBV9; clone_size: few
cdr3_nt: TGTGCCAGCACCCCCTCGCCGCGTACAGTGAACACTGAAGCTTTCTTT; cdr3_aa: CASTPSPRTVNTEAFF; j_call: TRBJ1-1; d_call: -; v_call: TRBV5-5; clone_size: few
cdr3_nt: TGTGCCAGCAGCCACCGACAGGGAATTAGGTCACCCCTCCACTTT; cdr3_aa: CASSHRQGIRSPLHF; j_call: TRBJ1-6; d_call: TRBD1; v_call: TRBV14; clone_size: -
cdr3_nt: TGTGCCAGCAGCCGTAGCGGGGGCCACACAGATACGCAGTATTTT; cdr3_aa: CASSRSGGHTDTQYF; j_call: TRBJ2-3; d_call: TRBD2; v_call: TRBV3-1; clone_size: many
cdr3_nt: TGTGCCAGCAGCTCCGAGGAGGTGACCGGCTCCTACGAGCAGTACTTC; cdr3_aa: CASSSEEVTGSYEQYF; j_call: TRBJ2-7; d_call: -; v_call: TRBV7-9; clone_size: many
cdr3_nt: TGTGCCATCTCAGGAATTTCCAATGAGCAGTTCTTC; cdr3_aa: CAISGISNEQFF; j_call: TRBJ2-1; d_call: -; v_call: TRBV30; clone_size: many
cdr3_nt: TGTGCCAGCTCACCCCTAGCTAGCGGGGGGACGGGTGAGCAGTACTTC; cdr3_aa: CASSPLASGGTGEQYF; j_call: TRBJ2-7; d_call: TRBD2; v_call: TRBV18; clone_size: few
cdr3_nt: TGTGCCAGCTCACCATTGGACAGGGGCACCTACGAGCAGTACTTC; cdr3_aa: CASSPLDRGTYEQYF; j_call: TRBJ2-7; d_call: TRBD1; v_call: TRBV18; clone_size: many
cdr3_nt: TGTGCCAGCAGAGTACAGGGCTCTGGGGCCAACGTCCTGACTTTC; cdr3_aa: CASRVQGSGANVLTF; j_call: TRBJ2-6; d_call: -; v_call: TRBV2; clone_size: few
cdr3_nt: TGCGCCAGCAGCGCAGGACAGCAGTACAATGAGCAGTTCTTC; cdr3_aa: CASSAGQQYNEQFF; j_call: TRBJ2-1; d_call: -; v_call: TRBV5-1; clone_size: few